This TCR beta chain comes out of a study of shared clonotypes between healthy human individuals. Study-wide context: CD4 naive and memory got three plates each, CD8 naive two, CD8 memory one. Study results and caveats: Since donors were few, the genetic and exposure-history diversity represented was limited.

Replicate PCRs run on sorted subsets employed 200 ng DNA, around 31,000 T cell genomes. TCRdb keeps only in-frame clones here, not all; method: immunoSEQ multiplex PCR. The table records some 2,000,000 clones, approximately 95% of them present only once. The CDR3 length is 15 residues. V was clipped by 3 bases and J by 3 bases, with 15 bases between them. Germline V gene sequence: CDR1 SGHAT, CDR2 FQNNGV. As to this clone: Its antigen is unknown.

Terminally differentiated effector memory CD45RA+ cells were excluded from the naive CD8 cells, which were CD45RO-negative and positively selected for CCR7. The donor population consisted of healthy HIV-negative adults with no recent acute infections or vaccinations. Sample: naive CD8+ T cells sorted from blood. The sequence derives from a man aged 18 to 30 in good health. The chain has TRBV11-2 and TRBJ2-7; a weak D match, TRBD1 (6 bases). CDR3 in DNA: TGTGCCAGCAGCTTTGCGCAGGGGACGTACTACGAGCAGTACTTC. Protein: CASSFAQGTYYEQYF. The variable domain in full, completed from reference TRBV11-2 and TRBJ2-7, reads EAGVAQSPRYKIIEKRQSVAFWCNPISGHATLYWYQQILGQGPKLLIQFQNNGVVDDSQLPKDRFSAERLKGVDSTLKIQPAKLEDSAVYLCASSFAQGTYYEQYFGPGTRLTVT.